This entry lists 10 T cell receptor beta chains sequenced from one sample in a study of Graves' ophthalmopathy and Graves' hyperthyroidism. RNA transcripts served as template for amplifying TCR beta CDR3 sequences. Scientists carried out first-round RT-PCR using HTBI primers and then a second-round multiplex PCR. One entry per CDR3 protein, called by TCRdb with MiXCR from the multiplex PCR reads. The table shows approximately 45,000 distinct CDR3 sequences, with less than 65% occurring only once. The sample comprised peripheral blood. The source of these receptors is an adult man with Graves' ophthalmopathy.

This clonotype was counted ten times or more. The chain combines TRBV19 with TRBJ1-5; D is uncertain. V was trimmed by 1 base and J by 0 bases, leaving 10 bases between them. Per the germline V gene, CDR1 is LNHDA and CDR2 is SQIVND (reference sequence). This CDR3 has 16 amino acids. DNA for the CDR3: TGTGCCAGTAGTATAGTGCCAGACTATAGCAATCAGCCCCAGCATTTT. Translated: CASSIVPDYSNQPQHF.

Turning to this clonotype: This may stem from a read error, because a much larger clone lies one nucleotide away. The J gene is TRBJ2-3, the V gene TRBV11-2; 7 nucleotides match TRBD2. CDR1 and CDR2 (germline): SGHAT, FQNNGV. The CDR3 is 14 amino acids. The junction had 10 bases not matched to a gene; V was cut back by 2 bases and J by 11 bases. This CDR3 reads CASSLTSGAAKQYF. CDR3 sequence (DNA): TGTGCCAGCAGCTTAACGAGCGGGGCTGCTAAGCAGTATTTT.

This clonotype has just a few counts. The J gene is TRBJ2-1, the V gene TRBV2; 14 bases line up with TRBD2. V dropped 6 bases and J dropped 6; count of bases not matched to a gene: 7. The CDR3 runs to 16 residues. Germline lookup yields CDR1 SNHLY and CDR2 FYNNEI. The CDR3 DNA follows: TGTGCCAGCAGGAGGGGACTAGCGGGAGTATTCAATGAGCAGTTCTTC. It yields the protein CASRRGLAGVFNEQFF.

V gene TRBV5-1 combines with J gene TRBJ2-7, with 7 bases lining up with TRBD1. This CDR3 comprises 14 residues. V was clipped by 1 base and J by 6 bases; unmatched bases: 7. The germline V gene encodes CDR1 SGHRS and CDR2 YFSETQ. This CDR3 reads CASSLWATGAEQYF. The CDR3 DNA sequence: TGCGCCAGCAGCTTGTGGGCCACAGGGGCCGAGCAGTACTTC.

In nucleotides, the CDR3 is TGCAGCGGGGGCTTGCAGGGGGGCTCACAGACCCAGTACTTC. Protein sequence: CSGGLQGGSQTQYF. The J gene is TRBJ2-5, the V gene TRBV29-1; weak D call: TRBD1 (7 bases). Germline CDR1 is SQVTM and CDR2 is ANQGSEA. The CDR3 length is 14 residues. The V gene lost 7 bases and the J gene lost 6 bases, with 21 bases spanning the gap.

The gene calls are TRBV20-1 and TRBJ2-7; TRBD1 or TRBD2 may be the D gene (5 bases each). Germline V CDR1 and CDR2: DFQATT, SNEGSKA (reference sequence). V gave up 3 bases and J gave up 6 bases, with 12 bases separating them. CDR3 size: 12 residues. The CDR3 loop is CSARGVAAEQYF. CDR3 DNA: TGCAGTGCTAGGGGGGTAGCTGCCGAGCAGTACTTC.

The CDR3: CASGPGSVTEAFF. The CDR3 nucleotides are TGCGCCAGCGGGCCAGGGTCTGTTACTGAAGCTTTCTTT. The J gene is TRBJ1-1, the V gene TRBV10-2; possibly TRBD1 for D (5 bases). The CDR3 runs 13 residues. V was pared by 8 bases and J by 5 bases, with 15 bases between. Germline CDR1 and CDR2: WSHSY and SAAADI.

As for this clonotype: At one end, the junction sequence differs from germline, possibly due to a read error. This rearrangement joins TRBV7-9 to TRBJ1-1; D not resolved. Germline V gives CDR1 SEHNR, CDR2 FQNEAQ (reference sequence). The CDR3 length is 11 residues. CDR3 sequence: CASSLLAEASF. CDR3 nucleotides: TGCGCCAGCAGCCTCCTCGCTGAAGCTTCCTTT.

This clonotype has a count of ten or more. V is TRBV9 and J is TRBJ2-1; TRBD1 aligns across 9 bases. Trimming at V came to 5 bases and at J to 1 base, leaving 4 bases not matched to a gene. Germline lookup yields CDR1 SGDLS and CDR2 YYNGEE. CDR3 length: 15 amino acids. This chain's CDR3 is CASRGGQGSYNEQFF. Written as DNA, the CDR3 is TGTGCCAGCAGGGGCGGACAGGGGTCCTACAATGAGCAGTTCTTC.

The V and J genes are TRBV4-2 and TRBJ1-4, with D unclear. The ends were cut back, 1 base at V and 3 bases at J, with 9 bases in the middle. The CDR3 loop spans 15 amino acids. Germline loops: CDR1 LGHNA, CDR2 YNFKEQ. The CDR3, as DNA: TGTGCCAGCAGCCAAGTCCAAGTGGCTAATGAAAAACTGTTTTTT. Amino acids: CASSQVQVANEKLFF.